Shown below are 8 T cell receptor beta chains from a single sample sequenced in a study of identical twins. Each CDR3 protein is one row after TCRdb ran MiXCR on the 5' RACE reads. The sample consists of 400,000 to 500,000 distinct CDR3 sequences, 15% to 20% of them appearing once. Sequencing used naive T cells sorted from blood. These receptors came from a man in his fifties in good health.

The CDR3 reads CASSEWGFYGYTF. In nucleotides, the CDR3 is TGTGCCAGCAGTGAGTGGGGGTTCTATGGCTACACCTTC. This sequence joins TRBV6-1 and TRBJ1-2; TRBD1 is a possible D gene (5 bases). This CDR3 has 13 residues. Per the germline V gene, CDR1 is MNHNS and CDR2 is SASEGT. V lost 3 bases to trimming and J lost 4 bases, with 9 bases between them.

The chain combines TRBV15 with TRBJ2-7; a weak D match, TRBD2 (5 bases). The CDR3 totals 15 residues. Looked up from germline, CDR1 is LNHNV and CDR2 is YYDKDF (reference sequence). V was pared by 4 bases and J by 0 bases, with 13 bases between. CDR3 region: CATSTGMGNSYEQYF. The CDR3 DNA follows: TGTGCCACCAGCACGGGGATGGGGAACTCCTACGAGCAGTACTTC.

This clonotype appeared many times. This chain links TRBV5-1 with TRBJ2-3; 8 bases agree with TRBD1. Losses at the gene ends were 2 bases for V and 1 base for J; bases not matched to a gene: 3. CDR3 length equals 15 residues. The germline V gene encodes CDR1 SGHRS and CDR2 YFSETQ. The CDR3 here is CASSFQGARTDTQYF. CDR3 in DNA: TGCGCCAGCAGCTTTCAGGGGGCCCGCACAGATACGCAGTATTTT.

The CDR3 loop reads CSASTRWGNQPQHF. Written as DNA, the CDR3 is TGCAGTGCTAGTACGCGCTGGGGCAATCAGCCCCAGCATTTT. The chain combines TRBV20-1 with TRBJ1-5; D unresolved. V lost 3 bases and J lost 2, with 11 bases in between. This CDR3 has 14 amino acids. Germline lookup yields CDR1 DFQATT and CDR2 SNEGSKA (reference sequence).

J is TRBJ2-7 and V is TRBV29-1; D is unclear. CDR1 is SQVTM and CDR2 is ANQGSEA in the germline V gene. V shed 5 bases and J shed 6 bases, with 8 bases lying between them. The CDR3 is 10 amino acids. In DNA, the CDR3 is TGCAGCGTTTTGGGCGGCGAGCAGTACTTC. Translation: CSVLGGEQYF.

The J gene is TRBJ2-5, the V gene TRBV20-1; D not certain. CDR3 size: 11 residues. The germline CDR1 and CDR2 sequences are DFQATT and SNEGSKA (reference sequence). V gave up 3 bases and J gave up 2 bases, with 4 bases separating them. The chain's CDR3 is CSASGQETQYF. The DNA of the CDR3 is TGCAGTGCTAGCGGGCAAGAGACCCAGTACTTC.

This chain joins TRBV20-1 and TRBJ2-7; 7 bases map to TRBD2. The trim removed 3 bases at V and 0 bases at J, leaving 2 bases unmatched. The CDR3 runs 13 residues. Germline CDR1 is DFQATT and CDR2 is SNEGSKA (reference sequence). The DNA for the CDR3 is TGCAGTGCTAGCGGGGGGAGCTCCTACGAGCAGTACTTC. Amino acids: CSASGGSSYEQYF.

This clonotype was recorded many times. This chain uses TRBV5-1 with TRBJ2-7; 8 nucleotides align to TRBD2. The CDR3 is 14 amino acids. Germline V gene sequence: CDR1 SGHRS, CDR2 YFSETQ. V shed 1 base, J shed 5 bases, and the junction held 5 bases outside the gene matches. The CDR3: CASSLQRETNEQYF. For the CDR3, the DNA is TGCGCCAGCAGCTTGCAGCGGGAGACGAACGAGCAGTACTTC. Using reference TRBV5-1 and TRBJ2-7 for the parts outside the CDR3, the full variable domain is KAGVTQTPRYLIKTRGQQVTLSCSPISGHRSVSWYQQTPGQGLQFLFEYFSETQRNKGNFPGRFSGRQFSNSRSEMNVSTLELGDSALYLCASSLQRETNEQYFGPGTRLTVT.